This T cell receptor beta chain was identified in a study of T cell repertoires in cytomegalovirus infection (dated by TCRdb to between 2018 and 2021). As for the study more broadly: The peptide stimulations were aimed at well-studied HLA-B-restricted epitopes as well as recently identified HLA-C-restricted CMV epitopes, whose presentation resists viral immunomodulation. Because public TCR beta signatures pointed to carriage of CMV infection together with the matching HLA type, the HLA type of each donor mattered for the analysis. Summary of the overall study and its limitations: The ex vivo response was dominated by HLA-C-restricted CMV-specific TCR beta clonotypes, and the single most frequent clonotype in two of eight donors was supplied by these HLA-C-restricted clonotypes. In both this cohort and an independent cohort of several hundred donors, the cumulative frequency of public TCR beta family members distinguished carriers of CMV infection plus the relevant HLA type.

For sequencing, an Illumina HiSeq 1500 was employed. TCRdb applied fastp at Q25 and MiXCR to the public reads, then kept only in-frame beta chains. For every CDR3 protein sequence, its rows merge into one entry that carries the most common genes and DNA. The sample profile shows hundreds of thousands of distinct CDR3 sequences; about 30% of them were found once. Of the sample, around 12% falls within the top ten clones. The CDR3 holds 16 amino acids from the cysteine to the phenylalanine. Only CDR3 DNA is held: 48 bases, read in frame from base 1. CDR1 and CDR2 (SEHNR, FQNEAQ) derive from the germline V gene (reference sequence). V loses 1 base of germline sequence and J loses 1 base, and the interval between the two ends is 11 bases. Sample treatment or condition, as interpreted from the label and publication: in vitro stimulation with specific CMV peptide epitopes to enrich CMV-specific T cells.

This clonotype occurred a few times. What antigen it recognizes has not been identified. No much larger clone exists at a distance of one base, and base qualities are not known. The receptor was isolated from a human donor in good health (CMV status not recorded). Some clones in this sample may be carry-over from other donors' samples. The sequence joins TRBV7-9 to TRBJ2-1; tentative D gene TRBD2, with 5 bases matching. The starting material was cultured CD8+ T cells from PBMCs, obtained from culture after CMV antigen stimulation. The CDR3 amino acid sequence is: CASSLVKRLSYNEQFF. The nucleotide sequence reads TGTGCCAGCAGCTTAGTGAAGCGGCTGTCCTACAATGAGCAGTTCTTC.